These 13 T cell receptor beta chains were all obtained from the same sample, sequenced in a study of STAT5B mutations in CD4+ large granular lymphocyte leukemia. Here immunoSEQ multiplex PCR was the method, and the copy in TCRdb shows in-frame clones only, minus some. This table has 22,000 or so clones, over 80% appearing once. Sequenced material: CD4+ T cells from blood buffy coats. Receptors were obtained from a human donor in good health.

The chain has TRBV5-1 and TRBJ2-3; 11 bases fit TRBD2. V lost 5 bases to trimming and J lost 2 bases; unmatched junction nucleotides: 7. The CDR3 totals 16 residues. Germline lookup yields CDR1 SGHRS and CDR2 YFSETQ. The CDR3 sequence: CASRSSGGAVTDTQYF. The CDR3 nucleotides are TGCGCCAGCAGGAGTAGCGGGGGGGCCGTCACAGATACGCAGTATTTT.

The chain employs TRBV7-6 and TRBJ2-5; D may correspond to TRBD1 or TRBD2 (6 bases each). The ends were cut back, 5 bases at V and 2 bases at J, with 15 bases in the middle. This CDR3 comprises 15 residues. Per the germline V gene, CDR1 is SGHVS and CDR2 is FNYEAQ. The CDR3 region has the DNA TGTGCCAGCAGCCGTAGGGGGGCTCCTCAAGAGACCCAGTACTTC. This encodes CASSRRGAPQETQYF.

This clone has only a few counts. CDR3 coding DNA: TGTGCCAGCAGCCAATCGGACGGCAGGAGCTCCTACGAGCAGTACTTC. Protein: CASSQSDGRSSYEQYF. This chain links TRBV4-2 with TRBJ2-7, with unresolved D. The V end lost 2 bases, the J end lost 0 bases, and 14 bases lay between the germline ends. CDR3 length equals 16 residues. Germline loops: CDR1 LGHNA, CDR2 YNFKEQ.

V gene TRBV5-1 combines with J gene TRBJ1-2, with 7 nucleotides matching TRBD1. This CDR3 is built from 17 residues. Germline V lookup: CDR1 SGHRS, CDR2 YFSETQ. Unmatched junction bases numbered 10, after V lost 2 bases and J lost 0 bases. In DNA, the CDR3 is TGCGCCAGCAGCTTCGGGGCAGGGGGGATGGCTAACTATGGCTACACCTTC. This codes for CASSFGAGGMANYGYTF.

The rearrangement joins TRBV5-1 to TRBJ1-4; a weak D match, TRBD1 (5 bases). The CDR3 has 14 residues. The germline V gene encodes CDR1 SGHRS and CDR2 YFSETQ. V shed 4 bases and J shed 3 bases, with 10 bases lying between them. Here the CDR3 reads CASSIQEPNEKLFF. In DNA form, the CDR3 reads TGCGCCAGCAGCATACAGGAGCCTAATGAAAAACTGTTTTTT.

The chain links TRBV6-5 to TRBJ2-1; a weak D match, TRBD1 (6 bases). V was cut by 6 bases and J by 2 bases, with 11 bases left in between. Germline assignment: CDR1 MNHEY and CDR2 SVGAGI. The CDR3 consists of 14 residues. The DNA of the CDR3 is TGTGCCAGCAGAACCGGGACAACCTACAATGAGCAGTTCTTC. Encoded protein: CASRTGTTYNEQFF.

The V gene is TRBV7-8, the J gene TRBJ1-6; tentative D call: TRBD1 (5 bases). Germline V lookup: CDR1 SGHVS, CDR2 FQNEAQ. V was cut by 2 bases and J by 7 bases, with 9 bases left in between. CDR3 size: 14 residues. DNA for the CDR3: TGTGCCAGCAGCTTACGTGACAGAAATTCACCCCTCCACTTT. This sequence encodes CASSLRDRNSPLHF.

The chain recombines TRBV28 with TRBJ1-6; 12 positions agree with TRBD1. The CDR3 sequence is 17 residues long. The V and J ends lost 1 base and 9 bases, in that order; junction bases with no gene match: 7. Germline CDR1 and CDR2: MDHEN and SYDVKM. The CDR3 region has the DNA TGTGCCAGCAGTTTATATGGGACAGGGGGCACATCTTCACCCCTCCACTTT. It encodes CASSLYGTGGTSSPLHF.

This clone has more than one count but fewer than ten. The chain uses TRBV6-1 and TRBJ1-5, with D uncertain. Germline-derived CDR1 and CDR2 are MNHNS and SASEGT. Trimming took 8 bases from V and 7 from J, leaving 15 bases between them. The CDR3 is made up of 13 amino acids. The DNA of the CDR3 is TGTGCCAGCTCCCACCTTGACAAACAGCCCCAGCATTTT. Its protein product is CASSHLDKQPQHF.

This clone was detected only a few times. The chain employs TRBV28 and TRBJ1-5; D not certain. CDR1 MDHEN and CDR2 SYDVKM come from the germline V gene. V was clipped by 5 bases and J by 5 bases, with 7 bases between them. This CDR3 has 12 residues. The chain's CDR3 is CASSVVYQPQHF. CDR3 DNA: TGTGCCAGCAGTGTGGTGTATCAGCCCCAGCATTTT.

The chain combines TRBV19 with TRBJ2-2; TRBD2 matches at 15 bases. V trimming: 5 bases; J trimming: 0 bases; junction bases outside the gene matches: 10. The CDR3 is 20 residues long. Germline CDR1 and CDR2: LNHDA and SQIVND (reference sequence). CDR3 in amino acids: CASSPTPGLAGGTNTGELFF. The CDR3, as DNA: TGTGCCAGTAGTCCCACACCGGGACTAGCGGGAGGAACGAACACCGGGGAGCTGTTTTTT.

This rearrangement joins TRBV19 to TRBJ2-5, with a possible D match to TRBD2 (6 bases). The CDR3 sequence is 15 residues long. Germline V gene data show CDR1 as LNHDA and CDR2 as SQIVND (reference sequence). Trimming cost V 3 bases and J 4 bases, with 15 bases left between them. CDR3 loop: CASSITTSPTETQYF. In nucleotides, the CDR3 is TGTGCCAGTAGTATCACTACTAGCCCCACAGAGACCCAGTACTTC.

This clone was counted between two and nine times. The chain couples TRBV30 to TRBJ1-4; D is perhaps TRBD1 (6 bases). V was pared by 6 bases and J by 5 bases, with 13 bases between. Germline V gene lookup returns CDR1 GTSNPN and CDR2 SVGIG (reference sequence). This CDR3 contains 13 residues. In nucleotides, the CDR3 is TGTGCCTGTATGGACAGCTCAAATGAAAAACTGTTTTTT. Translation: CACMDSSNEKLFF.